A selection of T cell receptor beta chains follows, all from one sample in a study of naive and memory T cell subsets. From the UMI-ligation and nested PCR reads, TCRdb called clonotypes with MiXCR, one entry per CDR3 protein. The sample has 35,000 to 40,000 distinct CDR3 sequences, 9.5% to 11% seen once. Sequenced here: skin, sampled from a tuberculin skin test site. The receptor set was obtained from an adult in good health. The CDR3 runs from the conserved cysteine through the conserved F or W. D genes are given only for firm matches. The size entry is marked missing in some rows and otherwise reads once, few, many or a size class.

TRBD2	TRBV19	16	few	TRBJ2-1	TGTGCCAGTACGGCGGCGGGAGGGCACTCCTACAATGAGCAGTTCTTC	CASTAAGGHSYNEQFF
-	TRBV28	11	few	TRBJ1-2	TGTGCCAGCAGTTCCGGGTATGGCTACACCTTC	CASSSGYGYTF
-	TRBV29-1	12	few	TRBJ2-7	TGCAGGGGTAAACTTCCTACCTACGAGCAGTACTTC	CRGKLPTYEQYF
TRBD2	TRBV29-1	17	many	TRBJ2-3	TGCAGCGTTGAAGAGGGTAGCGGGAGGGCCCGGGCAGATACGCAGTATTTT	CSVEEGSGRARADTQYF
TRBD1	TRBV6-5	14	many	TRBJ1-2	TGTGCCAGCAGTTATCAGGGGGCTGGGTATGGCTACACCTTC	CASSYQGAGYGYTF
-	TRBV20-1	14	many	TRBJ1-4	TGCAGTGCTAGAGAACAGGGTACTAATGAAAAACTGTTTTTT	CSAREQGTNEKLFF
-	TRBV27	15	many	TRBJ2-3	TGTGCCAGCAGTTTATCTAGGGCTAACACAGATACGCAGTATTTT	CASSLSRANTDTQYF
TRBD1	TRBV7-2	14	many	TRBJ2-7	TGTGCCAGCAGCTCCGGGACAGGAGTATGGGAGCAGTACTTC	CASSSGTGVWEQYF
-	TRBV7-2	17	many	TRBJ2-4	TGTGCCAGCAGCTTAGCCGGACCCTTACTAGCCAAAAACATTCAGTACTTC	CASSLAGPLLAKNIQYF
-	TRBV28	14	-	TRBJ1-4	TGTGCCAGCAGTTTAAATCTGGGATTGGAAAAACTGTTTTTT	CASSLNLGLEKLFF
TRBD2	TRBV5-5	14	many	TRBJ2-7	TGTGCCAGCAGCCCGACTAGCGGATCCTACGAGCAGTACTTC	CASSPTSGSYEQYF
-	TRBV19	13	many	TRBJ1-5	TGTGCCACCGAGGACCGTCCGGGACAGCCCCAGCATTTT	CATEDRPGQPQHF
-	TRBV6-6	10	few	TRBJ1-1	TGTGCCAGCGTGGACACTGAAGCTTTCTTT	CASVDTEAFF
-	TRBV14	15	many	TRBJ2-1	TGTGCCAGCAGCCAAGATCTTAGGACACTCAATGAGCAGTTCTTC	CASSQDLRTLNEQFF
-	TRBV6-5	14	many	TRBJ2-3	TGTGCCAGTTCAGGAAGAGGGTTCACAGATACGCAGTATTTT	CASSGRGFTDTQYF
TRBD2	TRBV7-9	16	many	TRBJ2-5	TGTGCCAGCAGCCTACGTTTAGCGGGGGGCGGAGAGACCCAGTACTTC	CASSLRLAGGGETQYF
-	TRBV19	11	-	TRBJ2-5	TGTGCCAGTAGGGGCCAAGAGACCCAGTACTTC	CASRGQETQYF
-	TRBV27	11	many	TRBJ2-7	TGTGCCAGCAGTATCGACTACGAGCAGTACTTC	CASSIDYEQYF
-	TRBV4-2	17	-	TRBJ1-6	TGTGCCAGCAGCTCACAGAAATCCGAGTCCTATAATTCACCCCTCCACTTT	CASSSQKSESYNSPLHF
TRBD2	TRBV6-1	16	-	TRBJ2-7	TGTGCCAGCAGTGAAGCGTGTGCGGGAGCCTTCCGAGAGCAGTACTTC	CASSEACAGAFREQYF
-	TRBV20-1	12	many	TRBJ1-1	TGCAGTGCCCCAACAATGAACACTGAAGCTTTCTTT	CSAPTMNTEAFF
-	TRBV19	14	-	TRBJ2-4	TGTGCCAGTAGTATGGAAACGGGCCAAAACATTCAGTACTTC	CASSMETGQNIQYF
TRBD1	TRBV12-5	14	-	TRBJ1-1	TGTGCTAGTGGTCACCCCAGGGGGCGCACTGAAGCTTTCTTT	CASGHPRGRTEAFF
TRBD1	TRBV9	15	few	TRBJ1-1	TGTGCCAGCAGCGTCTTCGATGGACAGGGGTCGTCGGCTTTCTTT	CASSVFDGQGSSAFF
-	TRBV7-8	11	many	TRBJ2-5	TGTGCCAGCGAGTACCAAGAGACCCAGTACTTC	CASEYQETQYF
TRBD2	TRBV18	14	many	TRBJ2-7	TGTGCCAGCTCACCATCCCGTAGCGGGTACGAGCAGTACTTC	CASSPSRSGYEQYF
-	TRBV28	14	-	TRBJ2-2	TGTGCCAGCAGGGGGGGGACAGACACCGGGGAGCTGTTTTTT	CASRGGTDTGELFF
-	TRBV20-1	13	medium-sized	TRBJ1-1	TGCAGTGCCCCCCCGACAGTGAACACTGAAGCTTTCTTT	CSAPPTVNTEAFF
TRBD1	TRBV7-9	14	many	TRBJ2-2	TGTGCCAGCAGCCGGGACAGGGAAACCGGGGAGCTGTTTTTT	CASSRDRETGELFF
-	TRBV19	14	-	TRBJ2-7	TGTGCCAGTAGTACCAGCCGGGCAGCCTACGAGCAGTACTTC	CASSTSRAAYEQYF
TRBD1	TRBV29-1	13	many	TRBJ1-1	TGCAGCGTCAAAGGACAGGGGGCGCCTGAAGCTTTCTTT	CSVKGQGAPEAFF
-	TRBV13	12	medium-sized	TRBJ2-7	TGTGCCAGCAGCTTAGGCACTCCCGAGCAGTACTTC	CASSLGTPEQYF
-	TRBV5-5	15	many	TRBJ1-5	TGTGCCAGCAGCTCCCAAAGCGGCAGCAATCAGCCCCAGCATTTT	CASSSQSGSNQPQHF
-	TRBV5-1	17	medium-sized	TRBJ2-3	TGCGCCAGCAGCTTGGGTGACGCAGGGATCGGCTCAGATACGCAGTATTTT	CASSLGDAGIGSDTQYF
-	TRBV5-6	14	-	TRBJ1-2	TGTGCCAGCAGCCCGGGACGGGTTCTATGGGGCTACACCTTC	CASSPGRVLWGYTF
-	TRBV11-2	13	few	TRBJ2-7	TGTGCCAGCAGCTTAGCGGAGTACTACGAGCAGTACTTC	CASSLAEYYEQYF
-	TRBV20-1	15	few	TRBJ1-3	TGCAGTGTAAGACGGCAGACGCCCTCTGGAAACACCATATATTTT	CSVRRQTPSGNTIYF
TRBD1	TRBV12-5	15	-	TRBJ2-5	TGTGCTAGTGCCTCATACCGGGACAGAGAAGAGACCCAGTACTTC	CASASYRDREETQYF
-	TRBV29-1	13	-	TRBJ1-1	TGCAGCGTCGCCCACCGGGCGGGAACTGAAGCTTTCTTT	CSVAHRAGTEAFF
TRBD1	TRBV5-4	19	many	TRBJ1-1	TGTGCCAGCAGCTTGATGGGCGGGACAGGGGTTTTGATGAACACTGAAGCTTTCTTT	CASSLMGGTGVLMNTEAFF
TRBD1	TRBV7-6	16	many	TRBJ2-3	TGTGCCAGCAGCTCGTTCCGGGACAGGGCGGTAGATACGCAGTATTTT	CASSSFRDRAVDTQYF
-	TRBV5-1	15	few	TRBJ1-2	TGCGCCAGCAGCCCTACGGCCACCCTGAGCTATGGCTACACCTTC	CASSPTATLSYGYTF
-	TRBV7-2	13	many	TRBJ2-3	TGTGCCAGCAGGTGGGGAGAAGTTGATACGCAGTATTTT	CASRWGEVDTQYF
-	TRBV12-3/TRBV12-4	13	many	TRBJ2-7	TGTGCCAGCAGTCCCCGATCCAGGTACGAGCAGTACTTC	CASSPRSRYEQYF
-	TRBV19	14	-	TRBJ1-5	TGTGCCAGTAGTGGGGTAACACGCAATCAGCCCCAGCATTTT	CASSGVTRNQPQHF
TRBD1	TRBV12-3/TRBV12-4	15	-	TRBJ2-7	TGTGCCAGCAGTTTAGATAACAGGGGCCCCTACGAGCAGTACTTC	CASSLDNRGPYEQYF
-	TRBV6-5	14	many	TRBJ2-2	TGTGCCAGCAGTTACTCAGGGAGCACCGGGGAGCTGTTTTTT	CASSYSGSTGELFF
-	TRBV7-9	12	many	TRBJ2-7	TGTGCCAGCACCCGAGTAACCTACGAGCAGTACTTC	CASTRVTYEQYF
TRBD1	TRBV29-1	14	few	TRBJ2-3	TGCAGCGTTCCTTGGGACAGGCTCCCAGATACGCAGTATTTT	CSVPWDRLPDTQYF
-	TRBV28	14	many	TRBJ2-7	TGTGCCATCGGGGGAAGGGGCCCTCTCTACGAGCAGTACTTC	CAIGGRGPLYEQYF
TRBD1	TRBV2	15	many	TRBJ2-5	TGTGCCAGCAGGGCCAGGGACAGGGCGTTGGAGACCCAGTACTTC	CASRARDRALETQYF
TRBD2	TRBV7-8	18	-	TRBJ2-3	TGTGCCAGCAGCTTGGCGGGGACTAGCGGGGGGTTGGCAGATACGCAGTATTTT	CASSLAGTSGGLADTQYF